This T cell receptor (beta chain) was sequenced in a study of T cell responses to AZD1222 COVID-19 vaccine. Findings of the study overall: Spike as a whole was targeted by vaccine-associated CD4 TCRs, dominant at 160-218 and 743-854. The donor group comprised mostly white British people and more females; the analysis possibly underestimated clonal diversity. Nearly half of spike-specific TCRs reportedly go after variant regions that carry no mutations.

The V and J ends lost 4 bases and 10 bases, in that order; junction bases with no gene match: 17. The CDR3 is made up of 16 amino acids. Germline V gene sequence: CDR1 SGHNT, CDR2 YYREEE (reference sequence). Only in-frame clones appear in the TCRdb table, and some are missing; sequencing was by immunoSEQ multiplex PCR. The sample has 95,000 to 120,000 clones, approximately 89% seen once. With regard to this clone: Its antigen is currently unknown.

The clonotype comes from an adult in good health. Sequencing used peripheral blood, obtained on day 0 of MenACWY control vaccination. The genes are TRBV5-4 and TRBJ1-1; 9 bases agree with TRBD1. This CDR3 reads CASSVSTGTGPLGAFF. DNA of the CDR3: TGTGCCAGCAGCGTAAGCACCGGGACAGGGCCTTTGGGAGCTTTCTTT.